Presented here are 18 T cell receptor beta chains from one specimen sequenced in a study of T-cell memory formation after mild COVID-19. TCRdb re-called the 5' RACE reads with MiXCR, one entry per CDR3 protein. This sample yields under 300,000 distinct CDR3 sequences, of which about 20% are seen a single time; roughly 23% belongs to the top ten. Sequences were obtained from PBMCs or a T cell subset sorted from them (not recorded which). These receptor sequences come from a man aged 18 to 35 who had mild COVID-19 (a few samples of this study predate the infection). Cell type and time point are not known.

This sequence joins TRBV11-2 and TRBJ1-2; 7 bases agree with TRBD1. The CDR3 has 16 amino acids. CDR1 and CDR2 (germline): SGHAT, FQNNGV. The ends lost 5 bases at V and 3 bases at J; junction bases unmatched: 12. As DNA, the CDR3 is TGTGCCAGCAGCCTGAGCCCGGGACAGCCTTACTATGGCTACACCTTC. This translates into CASSLSPGQPYYGYTF.

There are a few counts of this clonotype. J is TRBJ2-5 and V is TRBV4-2; TRBD2 aligns across 7 bases. The J segment lost 1 base and the V segment lost 1 base, leaving 18 bases of the junction unmatched. The CDR3 has 20 amino acids. CDR1 and CDR2 from the germline V gene are LGHNA and YNFKEQ. CDR3 DNA: TGTGCCAGCAGCCAAGGGATTGGACGGGGGGTCGGAACACTCCAAGAGACCCAGTACTTC. Its translation is CASSQGIGRGVGTLQETQYF.

In its sample, this clonotype was seen a few times. The chain uses TRBV7-2 and TRBJ1-2; D is perhaps TRBD1 (5 bases). Trimming stripped 5 bases from V and 6 bases from J, with 13 bases between. The germline gives CDR1 SGHTA, CDR2 FQGNSA. The CDR3 covers 13 residues. In DNA form, the CDR3 reads TGTGCCAGCAGCAAGGGGAGTCTCCATGGCTACACCTTC. Translation gives CASSKGSLHGYTF.

This clonotype was detected a few times. The V call is TRBV6-6, the J call TRBJ1-4; maybe TRBD1 (6 bases). Trimming removed 5 bases from V and 5 bases from J, with 12 bases in between. Germline values: CDR1 MNHNY, CDR2 SVGAGI (reference sequence). The CDR3 runs to 14 residues. The CDR3 region is CASSRQEPNEKLFF. In nucleotides, the CDR3 is TGTGCCAGCAGTCGACAGGAACCAAATGAAAAACTGTTTTTT.

This clonotype came up a few times. J is TRBJ1-1 and V is TRBV6-5, with 8 bases aligning to TRBD1. The germline V gene encodes CDR1 MNHEY and CDR2 SVGAGI. The V segment lost 2 bases and the J segment 5 bases; nucleotides outside the gene matches: 10. CDR3 size: 16 residues. CDR3 in amino acids: CASSYRNDRGGTEAFF. The CDR3 nucleotides read TGTGCCAGCAGTTACCGCAACGACAGGGGTGGAACTGAAGCTTTCTTT.

This clonotype was seen at least ten times. This chain joins TRBV10-2 and TRBJ1-5; D is ambiguous. Germline V gene lookup returns CDR1 WSHSY and CDR2 SAAADI. V lost 0 bases to trimming and J lost 6 bases, with 9 bases between them. The CDR3 extends over 14 amino acids. The CDR3 loop reads CASSESDWGQPQHF. In nucleotides, the CDR3 is TGCGCCAGCAGTGAGTCCGATTGGGGTCAGCCCCAGCATTTT.

In this sample, this clonotype turned up a few times. The CDR3 here is CASTSSGGPYNEQFF. The CDR3 DNA follows: TGTGCCAGCACCTCCAGCGGGGGACCCTACAATGAGCAGTTCTTC. V usage is TRBV27 and J usage is TRBJ2-1; 8 nucleotides match TRBD2. Germline assignment: CDR1 MNHEY and CDR2 SMNVEV (reference sequence). The length of the CDR3 is 15 residues. Trimming took 7 bases from V and 2 from J; bases not matched to a gene: 7.

This chain joins TRBV11-2 and TRBJ2-3; TRBD2 aligns across 7 bases. This CDR3 is built from 17 residues. Germline V gene lookup returns CDR1 SGHAT and CDR2 FQNNGV. V lost 5 bases and J lost 1; bases outside the gene matches: 12. CDR3 region: CASSRTTLAGGTDTQYF. The CDR3 DNA reads TGTGCCAGCAGCCGTACGACCTTGGCGGGGGGCACAGATACGCAGTATTTT.

The table lists this clonotype with a few counts. The chain employs TRBV15 and TRBJ1-5; perhaps TRBD1 as D (5 bases). The germline V and J ends were trimmed by 1 base and 1 base, with 11 bases remaining between them. The V gene's germline CDR1 is LNHNV and CDR2 YYDKDF (reference sequence). The CDR3 covers 16 residues. CDR3 bases: TGTGCCACCAGCAGAGGCGCAGGGAAGAGCAATCAGCCCCAGCATTTT. It encodes CATSRGAGKSNQPQHF.

This clonotype was found many times. The gene calls are TRBV5-1 and TRBJ2-3, with 8 bases fitting TRBD2. Germline values: CDR1 SGHRS, CDR2 YFSETQ. The junction had 7 bases not matched to a gene; V was cut back by 0 bases and J by 1 base. The CDR3 runs to 17 residues. Written as DNA, the CDR3 is TGCGCCAGCAGCTTGGCCCCCCCGGGACTAGGCACAGATACGCAGTATTTT. Translated, it gives CASSLAPPGLGTDTQYF.

The sample holds a few counts of this clonotype. Mismatch with germline at one junction end may stem from a read error. The V call is TRBV15, the J call TRBJ2-1; D tentatively fits TRBD1 or TRBD2 (5 bases each). The CDR3 extends over 13 amino acids. The germline V gene encodes CDR1 LNHNV and CDR2 YYDKDF (reference sequence). In DNA form, the CDR3 reads TGTGCCACGAGCAGAAGACAGCGGAATGAGCAGTTCTTC. It yields the protein CATSRRQRNEQFF.

This chain uses TRBV12-3 or TRBV12-4 with TRBJ2-3; D unresolved. The CDR3 totals 14 residues. V lost 6 bases, J lost 2 bases, and 12 bases lay in between. The CDR3: CASSSVGYTDTQYF. Here the CDR3 DNA reads TGTGCCAGCAGCTCCGTGGGGTACACAGATACGCAGTATTTT.

This clonotype was counted a single time. The DNA for the CDR3 is TGCAGTGCTAGTCGGCAGGGGGCTTTCAATCAGCCCCAGCATTTT. Amino acid sequence: CSASRQGAFNQPQHF. V usage is TRBV20-1 and J usage is TRBJ1-5; 8 bases agree with TRBD1. CDR1 DFQATT and CDR2 SNEGSKA come from the germline V gene (reference sequence). The CDR3 has 15 residues. The junction had 7 bases not matched to a gene; V was cut back by 3 bases and J by 3 bases.

This clonotype has at least ten counts. The chain uses TRBV7-2 and TRBJ2-1; weak D call: TRBD2 (6 bases). Trimming stripped 3 bases from V and 9 bases from J, with 12 bases between. The CDR3 is made up of 13 amino acids. Looked up from germline, CDR1 is SGHTA and CDR2 is FQGNSA. CDR3 residues: CASSFRRGPEQFF. The CDR3 DNA is TGTGCCAGCAGCTTTCGGCGGGGTCCTGAGCAGTTCTTC.

This clonotype was detected a few times. This chain uses TRBV4-1 with TRBJ2-1, with 8 bases that match TRBD2. Germline CDR1 reads MGHRA; CDR2 reads YSYEKL. The CDR3 spans 17 residues. V lost 1 base, J lost 9 bases, and 14 bases stayed unmatched. The chain's CDR3 is CASSQGRTGGTFAEQFF. The CDR3 nucleotides are TGCGCCAGCAGCCAAGGGAGGACGGGGGGGACCTTCGCTGAGCAGTTCTTC.

This chain links TRBV6-5 with TRBJ2-7; D gene unclear. This CDR3 comprises 13 residues. Germline V gives CDR1 MNHEY, CDR2 SVGAGI. V lost 4 bases, J lost 3 bases, and 10 bases lay in between. CDR3 protein: CASSSGPFYEQYF. The CDR3 DNA is TGTGCCAGCAGTTCCGGGCCCTTCTACGAGCAGTACTTC.

This clonotype occurred a few times. V usage is TRBV6-2 or TRBV6-3 and J usage is TRBJ2-3, with TRBD2 matching 9 bases. Germline CDR1 and CDR2: MNHEY and SVGEGT. The CDR3 contains 15 residues. Losses at the gene ends were 4 bases for V and 4 bases for J; bases not matched to a gene: 6. The CDR3: CASSSQRGAPDTQYF. CDR3 coding DNA: TGTGCCAGCAGTTCACAGCGGGGGGCCCCAGATACGCAGTATTTT.

This clonotype has ten or more counts. The chain carries TRBV4-2 and TRBJ2-7, with D possibly matching TRBD2 (6 bases). Trimming left V 2 bases short and J 7 bases short, with 15 bases between. The CDR3 extends over 14 amino acids. Germline V gene sequence: CDR1 LGHNA, CDR2 YNFKEQ. CDR3: CASSQWASAREQYF. In nucleotides, the CDR3 is TGTGCCAGCAGCCAATGGGCTAGCGCTCGGGAGCAGTACTTC.